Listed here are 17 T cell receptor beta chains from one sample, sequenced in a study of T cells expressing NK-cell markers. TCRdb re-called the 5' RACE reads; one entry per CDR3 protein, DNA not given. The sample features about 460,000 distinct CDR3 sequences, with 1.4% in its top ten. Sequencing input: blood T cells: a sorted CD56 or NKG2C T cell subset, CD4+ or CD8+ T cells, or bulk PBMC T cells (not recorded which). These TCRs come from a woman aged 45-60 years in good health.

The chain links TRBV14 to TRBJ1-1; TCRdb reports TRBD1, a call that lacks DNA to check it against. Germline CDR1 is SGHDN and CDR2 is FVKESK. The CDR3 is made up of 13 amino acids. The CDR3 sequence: CASGDSLNTEAFF.

This CDR3 reads CASSRETAGPYEQYF. The chain employs TRBV6-5 and TRBJ2-7; TCRdb's D gene call, TRBD2, goes unchecked for lack of DNA. CDR1 and CDR2 from the germline V gene are MNHEY and SVGAGI. The CDR3 length is 15 residues.

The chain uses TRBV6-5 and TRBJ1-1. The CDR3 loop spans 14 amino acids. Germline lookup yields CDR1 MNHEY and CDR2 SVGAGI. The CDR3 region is CASSRVGKNTEAFF.

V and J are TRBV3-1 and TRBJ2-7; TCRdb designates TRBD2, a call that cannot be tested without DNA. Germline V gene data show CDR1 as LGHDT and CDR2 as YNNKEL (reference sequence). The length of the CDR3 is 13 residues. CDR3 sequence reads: CASSWASHYEQYF.

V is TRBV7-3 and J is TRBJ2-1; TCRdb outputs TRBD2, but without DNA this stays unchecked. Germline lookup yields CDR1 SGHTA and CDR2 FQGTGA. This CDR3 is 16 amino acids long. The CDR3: CASSARAWSGRSEQFF.

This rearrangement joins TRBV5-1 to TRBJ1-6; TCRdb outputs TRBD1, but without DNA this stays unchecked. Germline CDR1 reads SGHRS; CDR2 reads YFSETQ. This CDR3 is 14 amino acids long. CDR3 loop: CASSSGDLDSPLHF.

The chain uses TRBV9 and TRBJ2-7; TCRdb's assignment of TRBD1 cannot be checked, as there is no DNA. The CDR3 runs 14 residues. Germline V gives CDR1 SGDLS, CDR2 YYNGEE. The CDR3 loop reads CASSEDQGNYEQYF.

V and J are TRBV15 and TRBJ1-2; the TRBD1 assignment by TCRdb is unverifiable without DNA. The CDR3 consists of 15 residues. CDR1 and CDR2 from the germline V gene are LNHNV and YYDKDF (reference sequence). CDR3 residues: CATSSYRGTGYGYTF.

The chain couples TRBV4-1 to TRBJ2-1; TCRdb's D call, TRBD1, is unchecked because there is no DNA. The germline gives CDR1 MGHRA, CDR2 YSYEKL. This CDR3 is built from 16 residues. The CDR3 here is CASSQPRDRGGNEQFF.

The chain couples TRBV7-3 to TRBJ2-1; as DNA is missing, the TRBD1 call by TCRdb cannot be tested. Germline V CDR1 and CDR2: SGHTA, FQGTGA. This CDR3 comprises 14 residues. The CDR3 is CASSLRGTGSEQFF.

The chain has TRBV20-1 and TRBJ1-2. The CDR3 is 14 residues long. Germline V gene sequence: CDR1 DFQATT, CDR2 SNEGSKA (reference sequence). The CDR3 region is CSVPAHSENYGYTF.

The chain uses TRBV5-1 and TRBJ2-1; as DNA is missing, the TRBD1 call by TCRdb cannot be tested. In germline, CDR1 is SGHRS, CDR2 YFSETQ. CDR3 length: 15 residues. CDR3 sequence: CASSRDLGSYNEQFF.

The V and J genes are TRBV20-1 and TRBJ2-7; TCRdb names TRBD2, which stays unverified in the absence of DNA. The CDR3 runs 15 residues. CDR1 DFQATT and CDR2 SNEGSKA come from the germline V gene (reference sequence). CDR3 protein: CSARENLWGRDEQYF.

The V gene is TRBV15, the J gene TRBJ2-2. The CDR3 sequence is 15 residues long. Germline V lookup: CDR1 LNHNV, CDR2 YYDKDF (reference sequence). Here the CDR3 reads CATSREAVGTGELFF.

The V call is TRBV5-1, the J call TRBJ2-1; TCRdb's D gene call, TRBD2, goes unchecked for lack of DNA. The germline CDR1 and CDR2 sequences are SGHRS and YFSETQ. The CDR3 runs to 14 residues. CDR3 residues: CASSLPTSGRKQFF.

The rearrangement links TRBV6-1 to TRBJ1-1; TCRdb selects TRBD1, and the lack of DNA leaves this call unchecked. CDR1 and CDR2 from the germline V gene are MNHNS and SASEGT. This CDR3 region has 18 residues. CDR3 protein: CASSELWARGNRNTEAFF.

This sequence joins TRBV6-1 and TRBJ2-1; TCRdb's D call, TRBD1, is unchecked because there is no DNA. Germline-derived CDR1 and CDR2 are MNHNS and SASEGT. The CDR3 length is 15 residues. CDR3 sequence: CASKTGTGFWNEQFF.